This TCR beta chain was captured in a study of shared clonotypes between healthy human individuals. Per the original data handling: Junction-only sequences without quality scores came from ImmunoSEQ, so filtering differed. Method: immunoSEQ multiplex PCR; TCRdb's copy keeps in-frame clones and lacks some. V, J and clone size reflect that table, while D and trimming were determined from the DNA. Here the sample spans 950,000 to 1,300,000 clones, 70% to 80% being singletons. In this sample, this clone turned up once. This sequence originates from a man younger than 35 in good health. The sequenced sample was memory CD4+ T cells sorted from blood. The subset: CD45RA-negative fraction.

The CDR3 is CASSRRGDEQFF. The CDR3 coding sequence is TGTGCCAGCTCACGCCGGGGAGATGAGCAGTTCTTC. The chain is built from TRBV18 and TRBJ2-1; the D gene is possibly TRBD2 (5 bases). There are 12 residues in the CDR3. Germline CDR1 and CDR2: KGHSH and LQKENI. Trimming stripped 4 bases from V and 8 bases from J, with 9 bases between.